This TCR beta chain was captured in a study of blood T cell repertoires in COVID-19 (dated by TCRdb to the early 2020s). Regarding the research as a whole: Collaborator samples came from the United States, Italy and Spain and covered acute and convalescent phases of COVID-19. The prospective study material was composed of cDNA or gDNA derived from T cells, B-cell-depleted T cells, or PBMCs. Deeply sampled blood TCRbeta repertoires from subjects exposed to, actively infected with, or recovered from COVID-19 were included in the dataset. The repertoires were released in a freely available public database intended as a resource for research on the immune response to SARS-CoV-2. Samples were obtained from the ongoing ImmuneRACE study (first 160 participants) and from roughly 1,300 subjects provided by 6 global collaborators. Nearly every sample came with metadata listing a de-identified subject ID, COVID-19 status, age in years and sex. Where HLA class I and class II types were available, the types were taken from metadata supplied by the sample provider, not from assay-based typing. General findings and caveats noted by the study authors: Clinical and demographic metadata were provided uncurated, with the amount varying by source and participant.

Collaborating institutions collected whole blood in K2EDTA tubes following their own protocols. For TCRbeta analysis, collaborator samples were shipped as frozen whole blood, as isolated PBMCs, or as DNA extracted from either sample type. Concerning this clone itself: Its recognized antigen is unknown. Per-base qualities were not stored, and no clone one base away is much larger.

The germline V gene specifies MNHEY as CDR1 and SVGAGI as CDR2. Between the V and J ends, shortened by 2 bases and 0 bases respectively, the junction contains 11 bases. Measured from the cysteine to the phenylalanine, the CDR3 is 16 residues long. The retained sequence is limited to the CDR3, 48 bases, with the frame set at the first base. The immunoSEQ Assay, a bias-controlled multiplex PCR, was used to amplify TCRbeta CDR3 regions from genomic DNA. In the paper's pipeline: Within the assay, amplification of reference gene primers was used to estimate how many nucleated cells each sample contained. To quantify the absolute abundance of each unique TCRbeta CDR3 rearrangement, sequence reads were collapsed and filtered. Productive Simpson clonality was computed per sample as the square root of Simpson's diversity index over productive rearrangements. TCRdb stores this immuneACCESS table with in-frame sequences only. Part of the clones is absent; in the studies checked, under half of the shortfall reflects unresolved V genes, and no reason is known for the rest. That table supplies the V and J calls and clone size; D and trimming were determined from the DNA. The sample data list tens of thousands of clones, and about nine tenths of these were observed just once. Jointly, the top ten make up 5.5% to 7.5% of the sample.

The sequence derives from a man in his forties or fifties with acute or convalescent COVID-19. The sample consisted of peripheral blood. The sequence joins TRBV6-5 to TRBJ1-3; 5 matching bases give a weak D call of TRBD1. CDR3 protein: CASSYGGSFSGNTIYF. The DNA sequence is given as TGTGCCAGCAGTTACGGGGGGAGTTTCTCTGGAAACACCATATATTTT.